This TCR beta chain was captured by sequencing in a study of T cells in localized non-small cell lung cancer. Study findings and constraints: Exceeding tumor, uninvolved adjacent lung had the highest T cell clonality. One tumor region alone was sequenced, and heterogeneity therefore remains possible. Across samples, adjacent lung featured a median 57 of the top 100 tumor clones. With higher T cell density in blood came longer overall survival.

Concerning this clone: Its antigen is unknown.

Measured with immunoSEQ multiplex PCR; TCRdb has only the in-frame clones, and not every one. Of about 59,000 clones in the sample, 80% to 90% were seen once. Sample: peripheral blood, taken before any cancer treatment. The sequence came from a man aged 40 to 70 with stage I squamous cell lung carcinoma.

The CDR3 sequence is CASSLGREGEQYF. In nucleotides, the CDR3 is TGTGCCAGCAGCTTAGGGAGGGAAGGCGAGCAGTACTTC. The chain combines TRBV11-2 with TRBJ2-7, with TRBD2 as a possible D gene (6 bases). Germline-derived CDR1 and CDR2 are SGHAT and FQNNGV. The CDR3 is 13 amino acids. V was pared by 1 base and J by 6 bases, with 10 bases between.